This entry features one T cell receptor (beta chain) sequence. These data are taken from a study of cytomegalovirus exposure and HLA in healthy donors. The PCR used 60 Vbeta and 13 Jbeta primers. The table came from immunoSEQ multiplex PCR; TCRdb's copy has only in-frame clones and leaves some out. The profile shows over 200,000 clones, around nine tenths of them singletons. The junction had 11 bases not matched to a gene; V was cut back by 6 bases and J by 1 base. CDR3 length: 16 amino acids. CDR1 and CDR2 (germline): LGHNA, YNFKEQ. The chain employs TRBV4-2 and TRBJ2-7; 8 nucleotides align to TRBD1. This TCR was sampled from a woman between 18 and 29 years old in good health and CMV-seronegative. Sequencing was done on a sample of PBMCs. The CDR3 reads CASSPSGRQGSYEQYF. CDR3 nucleotide sequence: TGTGCCAGCAGTCCCAGCGGTAGACAGGGGTCCTACGAGCAGTACTTC.